This paragraph covers one T cell receptor (beta chain) sequence. The table lists this clone with a few counts. It lacks a known antigen. The record has no base qualities; no much larger clone is one base away. These data come from a study of CD8+ T cells in alopecia areata listed by TCRdb under 2018. Turning to the overall study: Treated patients were enrolled in an open-label pilot trial of oral tofacitinib at 5 to 10 mg twice daily for moderate-to-severe alopecia areata. Patients stayed on tofacitinib for 6 to 18 months and then had 6 months of follow-up off drug so that delayed response and recurrence could be assessed. In treated patients, disease severity was measured using the SALT score, which gives the percentage of scalp surface area affected. The study used high-throughput TCRbeta sequencing to examine T cell clonal expansion in alopecia areata, in both the C3H/HeJ mouse model and human patients. Human TCRbeta sequencing covered scalp tissue and sorted CD4+ and CD8+ peripheral blood T cells from patchy and totalis/universalis alopecia areata patients and healthy controls. Biopsies were taken from tofacitinib-treated patients at baseline and at 4 and 24 weeks of treatment, and a later scalp biopsy was taken in several of the tofacitinib-treated patients. Scalp clonality was compared among normal scalp (n=4), patchy alopecia areata scalp (n=8), and alopecia totalis/universalis scalp (n=8). RNA came from the PAXgene miRNA kit for fixed scalp, the miRNeasy kit for PBMCs, and the RNeasy kit for mouse skin. TCRbeta CDR3 regions were amplified by immunoSEQ multiplex PCR using 35 Vbeta forward and 13 Jbeta reverse primers. Study-level results and caveats: Many expanded lesional clones persisted in scalp and blood during tofacitinib treatment, which may partly explain relapse after stopping treatment. Compared with mice, TCR sequences shared between patients were less clear, possibly partly because of HLA diversity across the patient population. Higher clonality and more expanded CD8+ clones were observed in lesional scalp than in normal scalp, particularly in alopecia totalis/universalis, a finding suggestive of antigenic drive. Scalp TCR repertoire analysis is complicated because resident alphabeta T cells in normal human skin are also sequenced, whereas mouse skin is dominated by gammadelta T cells. Because the treated cohort was small and included a single nonresponder, larger studies are needed to assess links between baseline CD8+ expansion and response. With tofacitinib, both scalp clonality and the number of expanded CD8+ clones among the top 100 scalp clones went down significantly.

Library creation used the immunoSEQ multiplex PCR assay. To provide template for TCR sequencing, every sample had RNA extracted and reverse transcribed into cDNA. First-strand cDNA was synthesized with SuperScript III using a 2:1 mix of oligo-dT and random hexamers. A synthetic immune receptor repertoire was used to assess amplification bias, and residual bias was removed computationally. The authors' analysis ran thus. After raw reads were preprocessed to remove errors, the CDR3 was defined following IMGT conventions as running from the conserved cysteine to phenylalanine. Clonality was calculated as 1 minus Shannon entropy normalized by log2 of the number of productive unique TCRs. Whether each scalp clone was CD4 or CD8 was inferred by checking scalp TCRbeta sequences against the CD4 and CD8 repertoires from sorted blood. TCRdb took this table from immuneACCESS and kept in-frame rearrangements with V and J called. Such tables lack part of the clones; where checked against another copy, unresolved V genes explain under half of the gap, and the rest is unexplained. That table gives V, J and clone size, and the DNA gave D and trimming. The sample has under 350,000 clones on record, 58% of them singletons. The ten most abundant clones make up more than 1.5% of the sample.

For CDR1 and CDR2, the germline V gene lists SGHTA and FQGNSA. There are 13 amino acids in the CDR3, from cysteine to phenylalanine inclusive. Only the CDR3 DNA is retained, 39 bases long and in frame from the first base. V lost 5 bases and J lost 3 bases, and the count of bases not matched to a germline gene is 3. Read against the paper, the sample's time point label means: around 22 weeks on oral tofacitinib. The treatment or condition label for this specimen denotes: oral pan-JAK inhibitor, 5-10 mg twice daily. Lesional scalp punch biopsies and peripheral blood were collected from alopecia areata patients. PBMCs were isolated by density centrifugation and stained for CD3, CD4 and CD8, after which CD4+ and CD8+ T cells were sorted on a FACSAria.

The TCR originated in a human donor with alopecia areata. The sequenced sample was CD4+ T cells sorted from blood, obtained at week 24, from a patient treated with tofacitinib. The chain is encoded by TRBV7-2 joined to TRBJ1-1, and 7 junction bases match TRBD1. The sequence in DNA is TGTGCCAGCAGCCCAGGGGGTTACACTGAAGCTTTCTTT. This codes for CASSPGGYTEAFF.